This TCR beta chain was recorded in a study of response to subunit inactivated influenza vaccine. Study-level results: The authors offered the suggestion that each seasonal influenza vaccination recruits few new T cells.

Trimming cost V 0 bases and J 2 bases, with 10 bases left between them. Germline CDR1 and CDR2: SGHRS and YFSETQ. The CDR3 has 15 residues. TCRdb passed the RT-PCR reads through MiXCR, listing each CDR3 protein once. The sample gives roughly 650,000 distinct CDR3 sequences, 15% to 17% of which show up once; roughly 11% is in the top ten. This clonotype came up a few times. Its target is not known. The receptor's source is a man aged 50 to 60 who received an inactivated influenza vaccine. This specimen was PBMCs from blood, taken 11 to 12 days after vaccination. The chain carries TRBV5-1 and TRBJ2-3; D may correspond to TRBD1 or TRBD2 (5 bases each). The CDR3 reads CASSLAGRNTDTQYF. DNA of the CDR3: TGCGCCAGCAGCTTGGCGGGACGGAACACAGATACGCAGTATTTT.